This TCR beta chain was captured by sequencing in a study of Ad26.COV2.S vaccination and SARS-CoV-2 variants. The treatment: roughly 20 received Ad26.COV2.S at low or high dose, single or two shots; roughly five received placebo; per-sample allocation not given. Sampling took place 63 days after the first vaccine or placebo injection. Germline V CDR1 and CDR2: MNHEY, SVGAGI. The CDR3 is 15 residues long. J was trimmed by 4 bases and V by 6 bases; bases with no gene match: 9. TCRdb's copy holds only in-frame clones and misses some; the assay was immunoSEQ multiplex PCR. The data hold about 680,000 clones, with more than 70% observed a single time.

This sample comprised peripheral blood, obtained in a trial of Ad26.COV2.S vaccine versus placebo. The origin of this receptor is a person between 18 and 65 years old who received the Ad26.COV2.S COVID-19 vaccine or a placebo. The chain links TRBV6-5 to TRBJ1-2, with 9 nucleotides matching TRBD1. The CDR3 region is CASRAPGQGTYGYTF. The CDR3 bases are TGTGCCAGCAGGGCCCCGGGACAGGGAACCTATGGCTACACCTTC.